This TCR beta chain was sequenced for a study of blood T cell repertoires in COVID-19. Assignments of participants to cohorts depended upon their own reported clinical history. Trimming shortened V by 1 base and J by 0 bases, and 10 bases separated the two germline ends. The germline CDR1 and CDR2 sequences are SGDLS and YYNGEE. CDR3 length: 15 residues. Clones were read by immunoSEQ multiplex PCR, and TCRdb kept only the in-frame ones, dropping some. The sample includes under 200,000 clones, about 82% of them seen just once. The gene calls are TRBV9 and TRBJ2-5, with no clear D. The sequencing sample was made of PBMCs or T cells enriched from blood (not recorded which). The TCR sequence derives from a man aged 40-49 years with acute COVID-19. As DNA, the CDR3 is TGTGCCAGCAGCGTAACACCCGGGTACCAAGAGACCCAGTACTTC. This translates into CASSVTPGYQETQYF.